Each of the 18 T cell receptor beta chains below was sequenced from the same sample in a study of cytomegalovirus exposure and HLA in healthy donors. Vbeta (60) and Jbeta (13) primers were used in the PCR. Only in-frame clones appear in the TCRdb table, and some are missing; sequencing was by immunoSEQ multiplex PCR. The sample includes more than 90,000 clones, about 80% seen only once; the top ten take 4.5% to 5%. Sequencing was done on a sample of PBMCs. The receptors stem from a man aged 45 to 65 in good health and CMV-seropositive.

The chain joins TRBV5-1 to TRBJ2-1, with D perhaps TRBD2 (5 bases). Trimming took off 4 bases at V and 1 base at J, with 9 bases between the two ends. This CDR3 contains 14 residues. Germline V gene sequence: CDR1 SGHRS, CDR2 YFSETQ. The CDR3 is CASSPGGSYNEQFF. In DNA form, the CDR3 reads TGCGCCAGCAGCCCGGGCGGGTCCTACAATGAGCAGTTCTTC.

This sequence joins TRBV5-1 and TRBJ2-7, with no clear D. The CDR3 is made up of 14 amino acids. Trimming removed 4 bases from V and 6 bases from J, with 17 bases in between. From germline, CDR1 is SGHRS and CDR2 YFSETQ. The CDR3 protein is CASSLSTSVFEQYF. In DNA form, the CDR3 reads TGCGCCAGCAGCCTCAGTACAAGCGTCTTCGAGCAGTACTTC.

The chain is built from TRBV7-8 and TRBJ2-7, with 9 bases aligning to TRBD1. The CDR3 is 17 residues long. J was trimmed by 1 base and V by 8 bases; bases with no gene match: 15. Germline V gives CDR1 SGHVS, CDR2 FQNEAQ. The CDR3 sequence: CASSSDRGFRRSYEQYF. The CDR3, as DNA: TGTGCCAGCTCCTCGGACAGGGGTTTTCGGCGGTCCTACGAGCAGTACTTC.

This sequence joins TRBV5-1 and TRBJ2-1; D might be TRBD1 (6 bases). Trimming removed 0 bases from V and 8 bases from J, with 9 bases in between. Germline V lookup: CDR1 SGHRS, CDR2 YFSETQ. The CDR3 contains 13 residues. CDR3: CASSLDRVYEQFF. Here the CDR3 DNA reads TGCGCCAGCAGCTTGGACAGGGTCTATGAGCAGTTCTTC.

This clone has only one observation. V gene TRBV5-1 combines with J gene TRBJ2-3; weak D call: TRBD1 (5 bases). Germline V CDR1 and CDR2: SGHRS, YFSETQ. The CDR3 consists of 16 residues. V lost 2 bases and J 0 bases, leaving 13 bases between the germline ends. The CDR3 protein is CASSFLQEFSTDTQYF. The DNA for the CDR3 is TGCGCCAGCAGCTTCCTACAGGAGTTTAGCACAGATACGCAGTATTTT.

The rearrangement links TRBV2 to TRBJ2-5; tentatively, D is TRBD2 (5 bases). This CDR3 region has 11 residues. Germline loops: CDR1 SNHLY, CDR2 FYNNEI. The CDR3: CTRHGGETQYF. CDR3 nucleotides: TGTACTAGACACGGTGGGGAGACCCAGTACTTC.

The chain has TRBV7-2 and TRBJ2-2; a weak D match, TRBD1 (6 bases). This CDR3 spans 16 amino acids. Trimming shortened V by 6 bases and J by 5 bases, and 19 bases separated the two germline ends. CDR1 SGHTA and CDR2 FQGNSA come from the germline V gene. The CDR3 region has the DNA TGTGCCAGCAGTTCCTCCGGGACATACCCGACCGGGGAGCTGTTTTTT. As protein: CASSSSGTYPTGELFF.

The CDR3 region has the DNA TGTGCCAGCAGTCAACAGGGCATCTCTGGAAACACCATATATTTT. Its translation: CASSQQGISGNTIYF. The chain recombines TRBV6-5 with TRBJ1-3; D possibly corresponds to TRBD1 (6 bases). V lost 5 bases, J lost 0 bases, and 11 bases lay in between. This CDR3 has 15 amino acids. The germline V gene encodes CDR1 MNHEY and CDR2 SVGAGI.

The chain is built from TRBV21-1 and TRBJ1-3; the D call TRBD1 from the table was never checked on the DNA. TRBV21-1 is a pseudogene locus. The CDR3 loop spans 17 amino acids. CDR3 nucleotides: TGTGCCAGCAGCAAAGCGCTTTGGGGGCCCCCTCGTGTCACCATATATTTT. The encoded protein is CASSKALWGPPRVTIYF.

V usage is TRBV14 and J usage is TRBJ1-2; no clear D gene. Deletions cut 6 bases from V and 5 bases from J, with 16 bases between. CDR3 length: 14 amino acids. CDR1 and CDR2 (germline): SGHDN, FVKESK. The CDR3 is CASSTTPVLYGYTF. CDR3 bases: TGTGCCAGCAGTACGACACCTGTCCTTTATGGCTACACCTTC.

The genes are TRBV7-9 and TRBJ2-3, with D tentatively TRBD2 (6 bases). Germline V CDR1 and CDR2: SEHNR, FQNEAQ (reference sequence). V was trimmed by 1 base and J by 2 bases, leaving 13 bases between them. This CDR3 has 16 amino acids. In DNA form, the CDR3 reads TGTGCCAGCAGCTTAGGCGGGGTCCGAACCACAGATACGCAGTATTTT. Protein product: CASSLGGVRTTDTQYF.

This clone appeared a single time. The rearrangement links TRBV19 to TRBJ2-3, with unresolved D. V was shortened by 3 bases and J by 6 bases, with 13 bases between the two germline ends. This CDR3 has 14 amino acids. Germline loops: CDR1 LNHDA, CDR2 SQIVND (reference sequence). The CDR3 region is CASSIQFGQDTQYF. CDR3 nucleotide sequence: TGTGCCAGTAGTATTCAATTTGGGCAGGATACGCAGTATTTT.

V gene TRBV7-2 combines with J gene TRBJ1-2; 11 positions match TRBD1. V lost 6 bases to trimming and J lost 7 bases; unmatched junction nucleotides: 4. Germline-derived CDR1 and CDR2 are SGHTA and FQGNSA. The CDR3 runs 13 residues. In DNA, the CDR3 is TGTGCCAGCAGTTATGGACAGGGGGCTGGCTACACCTTC. It is translated as CASSYGQGAGYTF.

This clone was seen a handful of times. V gene TRBV18 combines with J gene TRBJ2-2; TRBD1 matches 7 bases. The V and J ends lost 6 bases and 1 base, in that order; junction bases with no gene match: 5. In germline, CDR1 is KGHSH, CDR2 LQKENI. The CDR3 extends over 15 amino acids. CDR3 DNA: TGTGCCAGCTCTTCGGGACAGTTGAACACCGGGGAGCTGTTTTTT. Amino acids: CASSSGQLNTGELFF.

This clone was found a few times. This chain links TRBV7-2 with TRBJ1-6; D gene ambiguous. Germline V gives CDR1 SGHTA, CDR2 FQGNSA. V lost 1 base and J lost 10, with 11 bases in between. The CDR3 contains 14 residues. The DNA for the CDR3 is TGTGCCAGCAGCTTAGACGGGTTACGATCACCCCTCCACTTT. Encoded protein: CASSLDGLRSPLHF.

This clone appeared once. The gene calls are TRBV6-5 and TRBJ2-7, with 11 nucleotides matching TRBD2. The CDR3 runs 15 residues. CDR1 is MNHEY and CDR2 is SVGAGI in the germline V gene. V was clipped by 8 bases and J by 1 base; unmatched bases: 7. CDR3 DNA sequence: TGTGCCAGCCGCCTGACTAGCGGGGCTTCCTACGAGCAGTACTTC. The encoded protein is CASRLTSGASYEQYF.

The chain uses TRBV9 and TRBJ1-4, with 9 nucleotides matching TRBD1. CDR3 length: 15 amino acids. Germline CDR1 is SGDLS and CDR2 is YYNGEE. The V gene end was trimmed by 4 bases and the J gene end by 0 bases; junction bases not matched to a gene: 1. In nucleotides, the CDR3 is TGTGCCAGCAGCCGGACAGGGGCAACTAATGAAAAACTGTTTTTT. Encoded protein: CASSRTGATNEKLFF.

The table lists this clone with a count of one. The chain uses TRBV19 and TRBJ1-5; 8 bases map to TRBD1. The V gene end was trimmed by 4 bases and the J gene end by 1 base; junction bases not matched to a gene: 6. This CDR3 is 16 amino acids long. Germline lookup yields CDR1 LNHDA and CDR2 SQIVND (reference sequence). The CDR3 spells CASSSQGAGSNQPQHF. The CDR3 DNA sequence: TGTGCCAGTAGTAGCCAGGGGGCGGGAAGCAATCAGCCCCAGCATTTT.